This T cell receptor beta chain was recorded in a study of blood T cell repertoires in COVID-19. Germline CDR1 is LGHDT and CDR2 is YNNKEL (reference sequence). The ends were cut back, 3 bases at V and 2 bases at J, with 15 bases in the middle. The CDR3 contains 16 residues. As handled by the study authors: How many nucleated cells were present was estimated from reference gene primer amplification. Libraries were prepared by immunoSEQ multiplex PCR; TCRdb keeps only in-frame clonotypes and omits some of them. V and J calls and clone size are those listed in that table; D and trimming were worked out from the DNA. The sample holds hundreds of thousands of clones; approximately 88% are singletons and the top ten take about 1%. Adults between about 18 and 95 years of age took part from about two dozen US areas.

The receptor's source is a woman aged 25 to 39 who had recovered from COVID-19. The chain recombines TRBV3-1 (or the pseudogene TRBV3-2) with TRBJ2-3, with D maybe TRBD2 (5 bases). Source material: PBMCs or T cells enriched from blood (not recorded which). The CDR3 DNA is TGTGCCAGCAGCCACGGAGGAGGTGGTCCCACAGATACGCAGTATTTT. Translation gives CASSHGGGGPTDTQYF.